The present TCR beta chain was sequenced within a study of cytomegalovirus exposure and HLA in healthy donors. Looked up from germline, CDR1 is SEHNR and CDR2 is FQNEAQ (reference sequence). With 4 bases removed from V and 1 base from J, the gap between germline ends came to 10 bases. The CDR3 contains 15 residues. Whole-study results and caveats: It was reportedly the case that the classifier diagnosed cytomegalovirus status with high specificity and sensitivity. Most of the TCR beta V segments (in an earlier analysis) were productive either about 87% or about 30% of the time. Relative to equally common others, HLA-associated TCR beta chains showed greater clonal expansion in a later analysis.

Concerning this clone itself: The antigen is undetermined.

The PCR contained 60 Vbeta and 13 Jbeta primers. In the original analysis: Approximately 80 million unique TCR beta chains, 10 million to 13 million of them shared, were counted by a later analysis. Clones were read by immunoSEQ multiplex PCR, and TCRdb kept only the in-frame ones, dropping some. D and trimming were read from the DNA, whereas the V and J calls and clone size are those reported in that table. This sample has 150,000 or so clones, with about four fifths found just once. Sequenced sample: PBMCs. The chain uses TRBV7-9 and TRBJ2-2; perhaps TRBD2 as D (5 bases). This receptor was identified in a man over 45 in good health and CMV-seropositive. The CDR3 spells CASSSFGVNTGELFF. CDR3 nucleotide sequence: TGTGCCAGCAGCTCATTCGGGGTGAACACCGGGGAGCTGTTTTTT.